Below are 6 T cell receptor beta chains sequenced from a single sample in a study of T cells in localized non-small cell lung cancer. The repertoire was sequenced with immunoSEQ multiplex PCR; TCRdb's copy has only in-frame clones and lacks some. The sample holds around 140,000 clones, roughly 90% seen once. The sample consisted of peripheral blood, taken before any cancer treatment. Receptors originate from a female donor over 55 with stage I lung adenocarcinoma.

J is TRBJ2-1 and V is TRBV6-5, with 9 bases matching TRBD2. Germline lookup yields CDR1 MNHEY and CDR2 SVGAGI. There are 12 residues in the CDR3. V lost 4 bases to trimming and J lost 10 bases; unmatched junction nucleotides: 2. The CDR3 DNA follows: TGTGCCAGCAGTTCTAGCGGGGAGGAGCAGTTCTTC. Residues: CASSSSGEEQFF.

V usage is TRBV18 and J usage is TRBJ2-7; D is tentatively TRBD1 or TRBD2 (5 bases each). Looked up from germline, CDR1 is KGHSH and CDR2 is LQKENI. Between the trimmed V and J ends, which lost 4 bases and 7 bases, there was a span of 20 bases. The CDR3 runs 15 residues. CDR3 residues: CASSQGTSRLVEQYF. The CDR3 nucleotides are TGTGCCAGCTCACAAGGGACCAGCCGTCTTGTGGAGCAGTACTTC.

The chain combines TRBV11-2 with TRBJ1-1, with D uncertain. This CDR3 region has 19 residues. The V and J ends lost 0 bases and 1 base respectively, with 21 bases between them. The germline CDR1 and CDR2 sequences are SGHAT and FQNNGV. The CDR3 loop is CASSLDPPGQLSGNTEAFF. The CDR3 DNA reads TGTGCCAGCAGCTTAGACCCGCCTGGGCAGCTATCTGGGAACACTGAAGCTTTCTTT.

This chain connects TRBV11-1 to TRBJ1-4; D is unclear. The CDR3 contains 15 residues. Germline V lookup: CDR1 SGHAT, CDR2 FQDESV (reference sequence). Trimming removed 5 bases from V and 0 bases from J, with 10 bases in between. CDR3 region: CASSRTAATNEKLFF. The CDR3 DNA sequence: TGTGCCAGCAGCCGTACCGCAGCAACTAATGAAAAACTGTTTTTT.

V usage is TRBV30 and J usage is TRBJ2-7; unclear D gene. V lost 2 bases and J lost 6, with 11 bases in between. Germline loops: CDR1 GTSNPN, CDR2 SVGIG (reference sequence). The CDR3 length is 12 residues. The CDR3 spells CAWSQRAREQYF. DNA of the CDR3: TGTGCCTGGAGTCAGAGAGCGCGCGAGCAGTACTTC.

This rearrangement joins TRBV2 to TRBJ2-1; TRBD2 matches at 8 bases. Germline CDR1 SNHLY, CDR2 FYNNEI. This CDR3 is built from 14 residues. The J segment lost 4 bases and the V segment lost 4 bases, leaving 3 bases of the junction unmatched. CDR3 coding DNA: TGTGCCAGCAGTGCTAGCGGGCAATACAATGAGCAGTTCTTC. Translating gives CASSASGQYNEQFF.